This T cell receptor (beta chain) was sequenced for a study of cytomegalovirus exposure and HLA in healthy donors. The primer mix had 60 Vbeta and 13 Jbeta primers. The table came from immunoSEQ multiplex PCR; TCRdb's copy has only in-frame clones and leaves some out. The sample has over 100,000 clones, roughly 85% seen once. The CDR3 runs 14 residues. Germline assignment: CDR1 SGHNT and CDR2 YENEEA. V lost 0 bases and J 7 bases, leaving 9 bases between the germline ends. The chain combines TRBV11-3 with TRBJ2-2; D call uncertain. Sequences were obtained from PBMCs. The source of this sequence is a man in his thirties or forties in good health and CMV-seropositive. CDR3 amino acids: CASSLDRRIGELFF. The CDR3 DNA is TGTGCCAGCAGCTTAGATCGCAGGATCGGGGAGCTGTTTTTT.